Listed below are T cell receptor beta chains from one sample, sequenced in a study of T cells after yellow fever vaccination. MiXCR, run by TCRdb on the 5' RACE reads, gives a single entry per CDR3 protein. This sample has approximately 110,000 distinct CDR3 sequences; 8% to 9.5% occur once, and the top ten carry around 25%. The sample here was CD8+ T cells sorted from PBMCs, taken 45 days after the yellow fever booster vaccination. The receptor set was obtained from a man in his thirties or forties who received the YFV17D yellow fever vaccine. The CDR3 runs from the conserved cysteine through the conserved F or W. The order of the fields is D gene, CDR3 length, clone size, J gene, V gene, CDR3 protein. D genes are given only for firm matches. The size entry is marked missing in some rows and otherwise reads once, few, many or a size class.

TRBD1 | 15 | many | TRBJ1-1 | TRBV6-5 | CASSTTGDMNTEAFF
NA | 11 | many | TRBJ1-1 | TRBV10-2 | CASSGNTEAFF
TRBD2 | 16 | few | TRBJ2-1 | TRBV5-8 | CASSLAWTSGFHEQFF
NA | 13 | many | TRBJ2-7 | TRBV20-1 | CSAPIREFYEQYF
NA | 11 | few | TRBJ2-7 | TRBV29-1 | CSVSGYDEQYF
NA | 13 | many | TRBJ1-1 | TRBV6-5 | CASSHGARDEAFF
TRBD2 | 15 | many | TRBJ2-3 | TRBV29-1 | CSVEGAGAGTDTQYF
NA | 14 | NA | TRBJ1-1 | TRBV7-8 | CASSGYRADTEAFF
NA | 11 | few | TRBJ2-1 | TRBV5-4 | CASSSIHEQFF
NA | 20 | many | TRBJ2-7 | TRBV28 | CASSLIRGIPSEGVSYEQYF
NA | 13 | many | TRBJ2-3 | TRBV27 | CASSPMLTDTQYF
TRBD2 | 18 | NA | TRBJ2-1 | TRBV13 | CACTHDSRTSGDYNEQFF
TRBD2 | 14 | many | TRBJ2-3 | TRBV20-1 | CSARLAGWVDTQYF
NA | 12 | NA | TRBJ2-7 | TRBV7-9 | CASSLVNYEHYF
NA | 16 | few | TRBJ2-1 | TRBV3-1 | CASSQDRVGGGNEQFF
NA | 15 | many | TRBJ2-4 | TRBV10-3 | CAISDNDRNENIQYF
TRBD2 | 13 | many | TRBJ2-7 | TRBV20-1 | CSAGTREGDEQYF
NA | 14 | many | TRBJ2-7 | TRBV27 | CASSLVPTSYEQYF
NA | 14 | few | TRBJ2-5 | TRBV9 | CASSPSREWETQYF
TRBD1 | 12 | few | TRBJ2-7 | TRBV30 | CAWTGGSYEQYF
NA | 16 | many | TRBJ2-7 | TRBV6-1 | CASGIGVAGWPYEQYF
NA | 16 | NA | TRBJ1-2 | TRBV27 | CASSLAEEVDGYGYTF
TRBD1 | 14 | NA | TRBJ2-5 | TRBV6-1 | CASSQGQGAETQYF
TRBD2 | 16 | many | TRBJ2-2 | TRBV5-1 | CASSFRGGANTGELFF